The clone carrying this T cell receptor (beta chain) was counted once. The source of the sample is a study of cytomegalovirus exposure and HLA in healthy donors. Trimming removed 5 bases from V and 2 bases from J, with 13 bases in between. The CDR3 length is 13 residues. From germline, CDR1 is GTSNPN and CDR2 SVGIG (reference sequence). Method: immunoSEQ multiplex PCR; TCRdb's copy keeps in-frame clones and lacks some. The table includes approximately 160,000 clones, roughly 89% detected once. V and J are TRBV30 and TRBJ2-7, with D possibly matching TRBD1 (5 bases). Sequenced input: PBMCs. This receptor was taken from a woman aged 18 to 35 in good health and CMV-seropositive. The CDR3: CAWSQRGTYEQYF. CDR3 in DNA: TGTGCCTGGTCACAAAGGGGCACCTACGAGCAGTACTTC.